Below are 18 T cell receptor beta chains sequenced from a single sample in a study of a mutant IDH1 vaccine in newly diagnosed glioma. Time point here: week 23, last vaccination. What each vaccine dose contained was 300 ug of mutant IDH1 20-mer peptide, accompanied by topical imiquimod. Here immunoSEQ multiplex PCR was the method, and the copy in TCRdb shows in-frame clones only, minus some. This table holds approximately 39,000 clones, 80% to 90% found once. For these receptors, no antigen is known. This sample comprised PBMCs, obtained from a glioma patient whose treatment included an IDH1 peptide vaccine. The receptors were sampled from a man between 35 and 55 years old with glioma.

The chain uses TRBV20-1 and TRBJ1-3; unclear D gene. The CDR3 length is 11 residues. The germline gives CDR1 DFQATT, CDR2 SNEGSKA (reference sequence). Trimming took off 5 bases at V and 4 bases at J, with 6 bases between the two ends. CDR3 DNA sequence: TGCAGTGCTCCGTTCGGAAACACCATATATTTT. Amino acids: CSAPFGNTIYF.

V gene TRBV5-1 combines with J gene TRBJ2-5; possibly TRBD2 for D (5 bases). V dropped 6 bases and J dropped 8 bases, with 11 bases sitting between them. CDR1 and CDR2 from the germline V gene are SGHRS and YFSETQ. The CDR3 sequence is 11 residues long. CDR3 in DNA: TGCGCCAGCACCCCGGGGAGAACCCAGTACTTC. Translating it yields CASTPGRTQYF.

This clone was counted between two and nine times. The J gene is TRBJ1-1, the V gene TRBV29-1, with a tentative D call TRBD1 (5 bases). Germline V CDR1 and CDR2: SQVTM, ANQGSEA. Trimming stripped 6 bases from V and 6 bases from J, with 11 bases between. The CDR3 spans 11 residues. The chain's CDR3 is CSVALGAEAFF. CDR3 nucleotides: TGCAGCGTCGCCCTAGGGGCTGAAGCTTTCTTT.

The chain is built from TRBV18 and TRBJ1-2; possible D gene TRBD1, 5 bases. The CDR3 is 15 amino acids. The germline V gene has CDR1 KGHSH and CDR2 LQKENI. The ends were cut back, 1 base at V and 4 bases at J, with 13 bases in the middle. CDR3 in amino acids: CASSPLGTDGYGYTF. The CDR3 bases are TGTGCCAGCTCACCACTGGGGACCGACGGCTATGGCTACACCTTC.

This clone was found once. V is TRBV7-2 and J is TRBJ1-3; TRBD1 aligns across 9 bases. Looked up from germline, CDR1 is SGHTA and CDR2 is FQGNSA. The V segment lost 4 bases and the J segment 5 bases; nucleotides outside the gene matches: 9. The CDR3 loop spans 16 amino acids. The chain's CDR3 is CASSSSRDRDRNTIYF. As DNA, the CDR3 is TGTGCCAGCAGCTCGAGCCGGGACAGGGACAGAAACACCATATATTTT.

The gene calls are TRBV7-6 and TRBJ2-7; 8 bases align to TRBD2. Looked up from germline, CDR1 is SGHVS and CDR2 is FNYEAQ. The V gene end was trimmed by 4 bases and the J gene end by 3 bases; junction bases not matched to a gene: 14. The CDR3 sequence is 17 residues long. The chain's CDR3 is CASSSPHGTRGYYEQYF. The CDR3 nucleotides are TGTGCCAGCAGCTCCCCCCACGGGACTAGGGGATACTACGAGCAGTACTTC.

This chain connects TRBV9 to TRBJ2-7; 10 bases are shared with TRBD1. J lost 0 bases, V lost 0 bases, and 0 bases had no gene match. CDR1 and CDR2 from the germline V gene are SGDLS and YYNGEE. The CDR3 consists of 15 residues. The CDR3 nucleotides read TGTGCCAGCAGCGTAGGACAGGGGGCCTCCTACGAGCAGTACTTC. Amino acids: CASSVGQGASYEQYF.

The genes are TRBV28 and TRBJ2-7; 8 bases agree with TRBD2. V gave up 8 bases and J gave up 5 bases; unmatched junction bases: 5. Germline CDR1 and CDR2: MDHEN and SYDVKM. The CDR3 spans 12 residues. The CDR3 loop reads CASESGSNEQYF. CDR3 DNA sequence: TGTGCCAGCGAGAGCGGGAGCAACGAGCAGTACTTC.

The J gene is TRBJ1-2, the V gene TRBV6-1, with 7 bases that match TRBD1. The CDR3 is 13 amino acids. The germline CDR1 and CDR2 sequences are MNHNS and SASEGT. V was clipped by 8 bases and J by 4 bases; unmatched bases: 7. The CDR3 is CASGSGTAYGYTF. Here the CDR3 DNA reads TGTGCCAGCGGCAGCGGGACAGCCTATGGCTACACCTTC.

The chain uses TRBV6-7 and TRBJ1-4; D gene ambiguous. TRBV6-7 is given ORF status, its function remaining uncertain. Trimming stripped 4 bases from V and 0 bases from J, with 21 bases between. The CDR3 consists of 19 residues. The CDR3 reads CASSLPGRLLRSTNEKLFF. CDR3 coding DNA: TGTGCCAGCAGTTTACCAGGACGACTTCTAAGGTCAACTAATGAAAAACTGTTTTTT.

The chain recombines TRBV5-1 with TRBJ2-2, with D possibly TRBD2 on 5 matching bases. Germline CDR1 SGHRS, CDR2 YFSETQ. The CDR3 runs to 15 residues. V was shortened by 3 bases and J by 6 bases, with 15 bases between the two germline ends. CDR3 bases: TGCGCCAGCAGCTCGGACCTCGCCGGGGCCGGGGAGCTGTTTTTT. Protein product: CASSSDLAGAGELFF.

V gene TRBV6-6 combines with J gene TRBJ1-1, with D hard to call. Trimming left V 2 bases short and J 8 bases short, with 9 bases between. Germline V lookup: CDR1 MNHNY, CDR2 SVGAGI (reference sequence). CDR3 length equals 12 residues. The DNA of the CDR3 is TGTGCCAGCAGTTACCCCAGAACGGAAGCTTTCTTT. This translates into CASSYPRTEAFF.

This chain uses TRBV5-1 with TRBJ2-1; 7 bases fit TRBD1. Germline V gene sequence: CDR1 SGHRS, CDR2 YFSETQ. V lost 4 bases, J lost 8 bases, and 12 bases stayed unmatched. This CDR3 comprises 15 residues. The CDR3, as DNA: TGCGCCAGCAGCCTCGCAGGGGGTTACCTCCATGAGCAGTTCTTC. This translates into CASSLAGGYLHEQFF.

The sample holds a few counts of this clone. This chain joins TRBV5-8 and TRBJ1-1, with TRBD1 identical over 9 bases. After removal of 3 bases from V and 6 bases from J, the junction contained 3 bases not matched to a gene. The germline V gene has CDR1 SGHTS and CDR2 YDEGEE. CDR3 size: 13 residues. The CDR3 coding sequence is TGTGCCAGCAGCTGGGACAGGGCGGCTGAAGCTTTCTTT. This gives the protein CASSWDRAAEAFF.

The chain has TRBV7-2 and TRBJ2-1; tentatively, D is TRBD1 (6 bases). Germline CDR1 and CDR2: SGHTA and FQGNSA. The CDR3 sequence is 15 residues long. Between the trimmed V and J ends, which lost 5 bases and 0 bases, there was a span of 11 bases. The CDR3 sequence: CASSAKGGSYNEQFF. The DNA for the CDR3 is TGTGCCAGCAGCGCAAAAGGGGGCTCCTACAATGAGCAGTTCTTC.

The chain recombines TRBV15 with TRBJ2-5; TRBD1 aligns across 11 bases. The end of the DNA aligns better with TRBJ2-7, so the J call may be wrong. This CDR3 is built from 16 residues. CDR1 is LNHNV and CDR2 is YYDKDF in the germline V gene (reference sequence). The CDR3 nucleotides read TGTGCCACCAGCAGAGGTCCCGGGACAGGGGGACACGAGCAGTACTTC. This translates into CATSRGPGTGGHEQYF.

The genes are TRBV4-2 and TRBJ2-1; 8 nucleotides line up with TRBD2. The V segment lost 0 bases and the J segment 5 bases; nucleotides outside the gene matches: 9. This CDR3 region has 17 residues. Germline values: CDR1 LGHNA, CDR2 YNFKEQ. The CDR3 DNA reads TGTGCCAGCAGCCAAGAAAGGAGAGCGGGAGTCCACAATGAGCAGTTCTTC. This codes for CASSQERRAGVHNEQFF.

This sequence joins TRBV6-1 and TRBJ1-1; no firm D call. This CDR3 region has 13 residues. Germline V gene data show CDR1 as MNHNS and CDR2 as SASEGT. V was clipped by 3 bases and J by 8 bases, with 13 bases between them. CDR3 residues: CASSDGIGAEAFF. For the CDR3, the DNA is TGTGCCAGCAGTGATGGGATTGGTGCCGAAGCTTTCTTT.